The clone carrying this TCR beta chain was detected ten times or more. Its antigen is still unknown. The source of the sample is a study of spatial heterogeneity in lung cancer. Study-wide background: An average of more than ten raw reads was observed per unique TCR and UMI combination. Findings and limits, study-wide: Counts that tracked tumor mutation counts were those of expanded intratumoral alpha and beta TCRs.

The time point is: sample taken at primary tumor resection. Donors were around 70 untreated early-stage non-small cell lung cancer patients. Whole RNA was taken from tumor, nontumor lung or frozen PBMC; it was then sequenced unsorted. The library protocol tagged each TCR cDNA with a unique molecular identifier. TCRdb reanalysed the 5' RACE reads using MiXCR and keeps one entry per CDR3 protein. The sample carries some 100,000 distinct CDR3 sequences, 3.5% to 5% recorded once. The starting material was lung tumor tissue, obtained at surgery. The TCR was taken from a male donor with early-stage non-small cell lung cancer.

The CDR3, as DNA: TGTGCCAGCAGGGCGGGTGGACCTGGAAACACCATATATTTT. Its protein is CASRAGGPGNTIYF. This chain connects TRBV28 to TRBJ1-3; unclear D gene. V gave up 6 bases and J gave up 2 bases, with 11 bases separating them. Per the germline V gene, CDR1 is MDHEN and CDR2 is SYDVKM. The CDR3 spans 14 residues.